This T cell receptor beta chain came from a study of human T cells and chemical hapten exposure. Study at large: How much TCR each sample yielded varied, mostly because pooled library volumes differed slightly.

Time point defined: pre-sensitization, week 0. Indicated treatment: therapeutic diphenylcyclopropenone sensitization with weekly scalp DPC. Study results and caveats: With DPC sensitization, TCRs exceeding 1 in 1000 frequency showed no change. Donors were affected by alopecia, so their immune reaction might vary from that of healthy individuals.

This CDR3 region has 12 residues. Germline V gene sequence: CDR1 SQVTM, CDR2 ANQGSEA. MiXCR, applied by TCRdb to the RACE reads, yields one record per CDR3 protein. This sample yields about 350,000 distinct CDR3 sequences, of which around 5.5% are seen a single time; around 8.6% belongs to the top ten. This clonotype showed up many times. Its specificity is not known. The sequencing here drew on whole blood, taken in connection with sensitization to the hapten diphenylcyclopropenone (DPC). This clonotype was obtained from a woman between 18 and 29 years old with alopecia areata. Some clones in this sample may be carry-over from other donors' samples. V is TRBV29-1 and J is TRBJ1-4; a weak D match, TRBD1 (6 bases). In DNA, the CDR3 is TGCACGCCCGACAGGAGAGGGGAAGAACTGTTTTTT. Translation: CTPDRRGEELFF.